Listed below are T cell receptor beta chains from one sample, sequenced in a study of blood T cell repertoires in COVID-19. Assay used: immunoSEQ multiplex PCR; TCRdb lists only in-frame clones, some missing. There are approximately 20,000 clones in the sample; more than 70% occur only once, and 11% lies in the top ten. Material for sequencing was peripheral blood. These receptors all come from a human donor in a cohort sampled during active COVID-19. The CDR3 runs from the conserved cysteine through the conserved F or W. The order of the fields is J gene, D gene, V gene, clone size, CDR3 protein, CDR3 DNA. D genes are given only for firm matches. Size is stated for part of the rows, as once, few or many counts, or as a class when the clone is expanded.

TRBJ1-1 | TRBD1 | TRBV7-9 | few | CASSSYRGRAGVNTEAFF | TGTGCCAGCAGCTCCTACAGGGGGCGCGCAGGGGTGAACACTGAAGCTTTCTTT
TRBJ2-5 | TRBD2 | TRBV5-6 | - | CASSSLPGSGGKETQYF | TGTGCCAGCAGCTCACTCCCGGGTAGCGGGGGTAAGGAGACCCAGTACTTC
TRBJ1-1 | - | TRBV21-1 | - | CASSIHSTRGANTEAFF | TGTGCCAGCAGCATCCATTCCACCAGGGGCGCGAACACTGAAGCTTTCTTT
TRBJ1-6 | TRBD1 | TRBV2 | - | CASRGTGLNSPLHF | TGTGCCAGCAGGGGGACAGGGTTGAATTCACCCCTCCACTTT
TRBJ2-2 | TRBD2 | TRBV10-3 | medium-sized | CAIQTGAGAGELFF | TGTGCCATCCAAACCGGGGCGGGGGCCGGGGAGCTGTTTTTT
TRBJ1-6 | - | TRBV25-1 | - | CASSEWDTSPLHF | TGTGCCAGCAGTGAGTGGGACACTTCACCCCTCCACTTT
TRBJ2-5 | TRBD1 | TRBV3-1/TRBV3-2 | - | CASSQSDRAVSLGAQYF | TGTGCCAGCAGCCAATCGGACAGGGCTGTATCTTTGGGGGCCCAGTACTTC
TRBJ1-2 | TRBD1 | TRBV3-1/TRBV3-2 | once | CASSQDRNYYGYTF | TGTGCCAGCAGCCAGGACAGGAATTACTATGGCTACACCTTC
TRBJ2-7 | - | TRBV5-6 | - | CASSYPGVGSSYEQYF | TGTGCCAGCAGCTACCCCGGGGTCGGGAGCTCCTACGAGCAGTACTTC
TRBJ1-1 | - | TRBV7-9 | - | CASSQGGTAFF | TGTGCCAGCAGCCAGGGAGGGACGGCTTTCTTT
TRBJ1-6 | - | TRBV19 | few | CASSTQETYNSPLHF | TGTGCCAGTAGTACGCAGGAAACCTATAATTCACCCCTCCACTTT